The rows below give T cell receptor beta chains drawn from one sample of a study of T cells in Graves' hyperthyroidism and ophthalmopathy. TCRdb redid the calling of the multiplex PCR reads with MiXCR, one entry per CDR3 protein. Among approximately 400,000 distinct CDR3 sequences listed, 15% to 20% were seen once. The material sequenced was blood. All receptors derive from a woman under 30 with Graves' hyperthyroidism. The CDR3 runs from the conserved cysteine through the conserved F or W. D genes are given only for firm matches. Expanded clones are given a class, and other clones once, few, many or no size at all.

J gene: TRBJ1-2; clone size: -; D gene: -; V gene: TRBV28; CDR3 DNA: TGTGCCAGCAGTTTATTTGGGGGATCTAATGGCTACACCTTC; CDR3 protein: CASSLFGGSNGYTF
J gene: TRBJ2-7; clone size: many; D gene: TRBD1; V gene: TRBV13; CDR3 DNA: TGTGCCAGCAGCGTGTACAGGGGAAACTCCTACGAGCAGTACTTC; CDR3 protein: CASSVYRGNSYEQYF
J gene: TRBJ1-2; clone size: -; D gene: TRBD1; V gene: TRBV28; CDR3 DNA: TGTGCCAGCAGTTTAGAGGGGGCCTTCGTCACCTTC; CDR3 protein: CASSLEGAFVTF
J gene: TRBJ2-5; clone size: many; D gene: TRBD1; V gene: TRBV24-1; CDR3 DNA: TGTGCCACCAGTGATTCGCGGACAGGGGCCATTGAGACCCAGTACTTC; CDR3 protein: CATSDSRTGAIETQYF
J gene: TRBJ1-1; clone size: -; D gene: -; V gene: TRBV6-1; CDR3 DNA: TGTGCCAGCAGTGAAAGACAGGCTGAAGCTTTCTTT; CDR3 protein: CASSERQAEAFF
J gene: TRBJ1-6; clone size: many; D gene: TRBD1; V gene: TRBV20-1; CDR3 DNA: TGCAGTGCTAGTGGGGGACAGTGGAATTCACCCCTCCACTTT; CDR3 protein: CSASGGQWNSPLHF
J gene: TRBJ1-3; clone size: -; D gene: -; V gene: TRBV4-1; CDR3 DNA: TGCGCCAGCAGCCAAGGCGAGGCCTACTCTGGAAACACCATATATTTT; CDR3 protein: CASSQGEAYSGNTIYF
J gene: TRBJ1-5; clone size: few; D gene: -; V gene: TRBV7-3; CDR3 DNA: TGTGCCAGCAGCTTAACGGGGGCGGGGGGTCAGCCCCAGCATTTT; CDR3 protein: CASSLTGAGGQPQHF
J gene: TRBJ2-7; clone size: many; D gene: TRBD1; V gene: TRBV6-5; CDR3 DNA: TGTGCCAGCAGTCCACGGGACAGCTACGAGCAGTACTTC; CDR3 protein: CASSPRDSYEQYF
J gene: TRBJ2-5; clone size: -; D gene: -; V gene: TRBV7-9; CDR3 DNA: TGTGCCAGCAGCTTAGGCACGTCTAGACCAGAGACCCAGTACTTC; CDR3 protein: CASSLGTSRPETQYF
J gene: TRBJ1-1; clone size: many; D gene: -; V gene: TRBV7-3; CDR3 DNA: TGTGCCAGCAGCTTGACTTACCGGACGGGGGGCGTAAAGAACACTGAAGCTTTCTTT; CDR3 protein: CASSLTYRTGGVKNTEAFF
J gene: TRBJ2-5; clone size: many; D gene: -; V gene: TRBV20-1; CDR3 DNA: TGCAGTGCTAGGGCTCGTGGACGGGAGACCCAGTACTTC; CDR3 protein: CSARARGRETQYF
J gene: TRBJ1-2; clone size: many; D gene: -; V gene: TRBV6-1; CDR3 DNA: TGTGCCAGCAGTGAAGGGGGGGGACCTAACTATGGCTACACCTTC; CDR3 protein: CASSEGGGPNYGYTF
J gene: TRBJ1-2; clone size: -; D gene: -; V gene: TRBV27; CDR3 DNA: TGTGCCAGCAGTTTTCGGGTTGTCGAACAAAGGGTTTTTGACTCCTATGGCTACACCTTC; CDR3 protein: CASSFRVVEQRVFDSYGYTF
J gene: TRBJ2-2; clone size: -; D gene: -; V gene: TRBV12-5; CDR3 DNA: TGTGCTAGTCGATCCAGGGGTGACGGGGAGCTGTTTTTT; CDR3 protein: CASRSRGDGELFF
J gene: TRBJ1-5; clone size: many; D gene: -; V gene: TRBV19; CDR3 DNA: TGTGCCAGTAAAGAGAGAGAGTATAGCAATCAGCCCCAGCATTTT; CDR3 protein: CASKEREYSNQPQHF
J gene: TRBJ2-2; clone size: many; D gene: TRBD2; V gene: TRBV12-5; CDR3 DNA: TGTGCTAGTGGATACACCGGGACTAGCAGCACCGGGGAGCTGTTTTTT; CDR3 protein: CASGYTGTSSTGELFF
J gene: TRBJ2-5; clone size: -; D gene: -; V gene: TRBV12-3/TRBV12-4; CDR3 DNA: TGTGCCGCGCTCTCCCGGGAGACCCAGTACTTC; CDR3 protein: CAALSRETQYF
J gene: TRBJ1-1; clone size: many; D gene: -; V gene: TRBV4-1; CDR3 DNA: TGCGCCAGCAGCCAAGATAATCGAGGGGATGGGACTGAAGCTTTCTTT; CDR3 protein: CASSQDNRGDGTEAFF
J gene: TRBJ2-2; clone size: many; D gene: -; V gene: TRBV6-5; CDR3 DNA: TGTGCCAGCAGTAGTTCTATGGCCGGGGAGCTGTTTTTT; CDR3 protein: CASSSSMAGELFF
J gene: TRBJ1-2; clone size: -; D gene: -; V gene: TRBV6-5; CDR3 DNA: TGTGCCAGCAGTTATAGGGCAGGGCAATTCCTTTACTATGGCTACACCTTC; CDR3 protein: CASSYRAGQFLYYGYTF
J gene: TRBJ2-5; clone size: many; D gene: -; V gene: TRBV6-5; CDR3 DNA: TGTGCCAGCAGTTCCGCCGGTGGCGGTGGGGAGACCCAGTACTTC; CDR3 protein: CASSSAGGGGETQYF
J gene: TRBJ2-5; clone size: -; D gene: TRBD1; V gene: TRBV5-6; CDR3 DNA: TGTGCCAGCAGCGAAGGGACAGTCTACCGAGAGACCCAGTACTTC; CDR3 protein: CASSEGTVYRETQYF
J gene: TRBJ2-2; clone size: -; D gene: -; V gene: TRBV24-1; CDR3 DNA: TGTGCCACCAGTGATTTTGGGCAGGGGGGCACCGGGGAGCTGTTTTTT; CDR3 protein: CATSDFGQGGTGELFF
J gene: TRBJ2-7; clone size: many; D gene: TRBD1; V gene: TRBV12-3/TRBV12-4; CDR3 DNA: TGTGCCAGCACCGGGACAGGGCTCTACGAGCAGTACTTC; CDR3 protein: CASTGTGLYEQYF
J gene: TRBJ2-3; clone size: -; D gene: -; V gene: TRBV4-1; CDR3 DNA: TGCGCCAGCAGCCACCGAGCTGGAGGGGCTACAGATACGCAGTATTTT; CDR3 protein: CASSHRAGGATDTQYF
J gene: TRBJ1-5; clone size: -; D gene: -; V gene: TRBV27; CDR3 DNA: TGTGCCAGCAGTGGGGGTTACGGAGGTCGATGGTCTAGCAATCAGCCCCAGCATTTT; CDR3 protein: CASSGGYGGRWSSNQPQHF
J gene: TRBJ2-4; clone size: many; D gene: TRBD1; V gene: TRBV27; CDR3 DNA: TGTGCCAGCTCACCCCCTGCCGCCCAAAAGGGGGCCAAAAACATTAAGTACTTC; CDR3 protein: CASSPPAAQKGAKNIKYF
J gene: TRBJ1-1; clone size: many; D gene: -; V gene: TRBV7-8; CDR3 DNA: TGTGCCAGCAGCTTAACCATGGGCACTGAAGCTTTCTTT; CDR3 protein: CASSLTMGTEAFF
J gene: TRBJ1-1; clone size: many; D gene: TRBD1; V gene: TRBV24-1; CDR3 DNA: TGTGCCACCAGTGATTCCAGGGGGCTTGATTTCTTT; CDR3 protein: CATSDSRGLDFF
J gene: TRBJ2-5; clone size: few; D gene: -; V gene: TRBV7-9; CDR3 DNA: TGTGCCAGCAGCTCCGGGGCTAAAGAGACCCAGTACTTC; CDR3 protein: CASSSGAKETQYF
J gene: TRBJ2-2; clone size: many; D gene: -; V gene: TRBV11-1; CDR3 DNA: TGTGCCAGCAGCTTATTGAGGAACACCGGGGAGCTGTTTTTT; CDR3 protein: CASSLLRNTGELFF
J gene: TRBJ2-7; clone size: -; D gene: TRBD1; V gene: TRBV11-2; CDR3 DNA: TGTGCCAGCAGCTGGGGGGCCGGGACAGGGAGGTCCGAGCAGTACTTC; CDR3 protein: CASSWGAGTGRSEQYF
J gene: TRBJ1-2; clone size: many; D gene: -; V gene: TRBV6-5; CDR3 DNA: TGTGCCACCTCCCGGGGAGAGCGCTATGGCTACACCTTC; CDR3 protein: CATSRGERYGYTF
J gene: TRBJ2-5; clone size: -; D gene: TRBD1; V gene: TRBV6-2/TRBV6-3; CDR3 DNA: TGTGCCAGCAGCAAGGGTCAGGGGGCACGGGAGACCCAGTACTTC; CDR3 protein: CASSKGQGARETQYF
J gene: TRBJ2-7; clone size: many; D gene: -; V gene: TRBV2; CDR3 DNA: TGTGCCAGCAGTGAAAGACCCGAGGGGGAGTACTTC; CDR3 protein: CASSERPEGEYF
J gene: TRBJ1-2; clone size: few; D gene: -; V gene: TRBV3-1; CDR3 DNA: TGTGCCAGCAGCCAAGAAGGCCGGGCAGAGCGAAGCTACACCTTC; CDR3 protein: CASSQEGRAERSYTF
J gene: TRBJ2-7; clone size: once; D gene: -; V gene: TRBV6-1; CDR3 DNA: TGTGCCAGCAGTGACCGGGACACATCCTACGAGCAGTACTTC; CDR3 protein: CASSDRDTSYEQYF
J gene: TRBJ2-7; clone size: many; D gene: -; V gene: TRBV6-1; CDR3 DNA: TGTGCCACCCGGTCTACCTACTACGAGCAGTACTTC; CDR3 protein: CATRSTYYEQYF
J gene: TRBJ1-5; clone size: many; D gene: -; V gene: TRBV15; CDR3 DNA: TGTGCCACCAGCAGAGATGCGGGGTCCCAGCCCCAGCATTTT; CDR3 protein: CATSRDAGSQPQHF
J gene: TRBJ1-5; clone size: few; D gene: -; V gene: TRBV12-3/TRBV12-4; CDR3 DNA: TGTGCCAGCAGTCAGCTCATACAGACAGGTTATAGCAATCAGCCCCAGCATTTT; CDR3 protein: CASSQLIQTGYSNQPQHF
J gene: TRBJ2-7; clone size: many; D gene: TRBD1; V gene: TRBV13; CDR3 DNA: TGTGCCAGCAGCCTTCGGACAGGCCATTACGAGCAGTACTTC; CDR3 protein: CASSLRTGHYEQYF
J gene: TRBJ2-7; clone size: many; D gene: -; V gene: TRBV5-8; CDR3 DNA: TGTGCCAGCCCCCGGGACCGTCATTACGAGCAGTACTTC; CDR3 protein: CASPRDRHYEQYF
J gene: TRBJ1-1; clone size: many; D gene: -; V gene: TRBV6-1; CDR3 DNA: TGTGCCAGCACCCGCTATGCGGACACTGAAGCTTTCTTT; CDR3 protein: CASTRYADTEAFF
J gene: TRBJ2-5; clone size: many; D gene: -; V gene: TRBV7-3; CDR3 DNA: TGTGCCAGCAGCCATGGACCGCGGCAGGAGACCCAGTACTTC; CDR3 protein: CASSHGPRQETQYF
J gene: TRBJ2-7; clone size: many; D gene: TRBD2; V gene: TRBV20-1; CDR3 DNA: TGCAGTGCGGGGACTAGCGGGACCTCCTACGAGCAGTACTTC; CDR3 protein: CSAGTSGTSYEQYF
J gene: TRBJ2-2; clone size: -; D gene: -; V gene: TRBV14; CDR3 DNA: TGTGCCAGCAGCCCTCAGGGTTCCGGGGAGCTGTTTTTT; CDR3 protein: CASSPQGSGELFF
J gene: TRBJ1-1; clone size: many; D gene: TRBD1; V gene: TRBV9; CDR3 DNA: TGTGCCAGCAGCGTATTGCGGGGAGGACAGGGATACACTGAAGCTTTCTTT; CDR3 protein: CASSVLRGGQGYTEAFF
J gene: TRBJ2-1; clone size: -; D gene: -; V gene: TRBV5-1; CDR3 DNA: TGCGCCAGCAGCTTTCCTGAGGGGGGGCTAGCTTACAATGAGCAGTTCTTC; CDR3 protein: CASSFPEGGLAYNEQFF
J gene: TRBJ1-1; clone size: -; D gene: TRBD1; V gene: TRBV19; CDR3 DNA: TGTGCCAGTACCCTGGGTTGGCAGGGGGCTGAAGCTTTCTTT; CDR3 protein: CASTLGWQGAEAFF
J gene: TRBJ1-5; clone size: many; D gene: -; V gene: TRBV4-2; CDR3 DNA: TGTGCCAGCAGCCAAGATGGGGGGCGCAGCAATCAGCCCCAGCATTTT; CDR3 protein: CASSQDGGRSNQPQHF
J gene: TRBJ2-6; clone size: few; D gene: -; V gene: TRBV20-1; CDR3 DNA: TGCAGTGCTAGGGAACCCTTCTCGGGAGGGGCCAACGTCCTGACTTTC; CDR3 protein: CSAREPFSGGANVLTF
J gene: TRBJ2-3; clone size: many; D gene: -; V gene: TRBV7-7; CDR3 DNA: TGTGCTAGCAGCTTAGCACAGGGAGATACGCAGTATTTT; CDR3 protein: CASSLAQGDTQYF
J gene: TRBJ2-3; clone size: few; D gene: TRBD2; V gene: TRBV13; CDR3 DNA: TGTGCCAGCAGCTTACAAGTAGCGGGGGGGCCTAGCACAGATACGCAGTATTTT; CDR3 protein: CASSLQVAGGPSTDTQYF
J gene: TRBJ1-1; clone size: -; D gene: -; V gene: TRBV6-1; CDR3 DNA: TGTGCCAGCAGTGAATTGGGGGGGGTAGGTGAAGCTTTCTTT; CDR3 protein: CASSELGGVGEAFF
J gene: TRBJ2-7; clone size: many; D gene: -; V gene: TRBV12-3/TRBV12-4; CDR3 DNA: TGTGCCAGCACTCTCGAGACAGGTTCCTACGAGCAGTACTTC; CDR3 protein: CASTLETGSYEQYF
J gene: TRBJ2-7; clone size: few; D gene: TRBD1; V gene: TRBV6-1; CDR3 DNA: TGTGCCAGCAGTCGACAGGGCTCAAGCTACTACGAGCAGTACTTC; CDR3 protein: CASSRQGSSYYEQYF
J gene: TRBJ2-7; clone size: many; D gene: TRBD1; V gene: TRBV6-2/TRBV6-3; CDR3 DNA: TGTGCCAGCAGTTTACTGGGACAGGCCTTATCCTACGAGCAGTACTTC; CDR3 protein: CASSLLGQALSYEQYF